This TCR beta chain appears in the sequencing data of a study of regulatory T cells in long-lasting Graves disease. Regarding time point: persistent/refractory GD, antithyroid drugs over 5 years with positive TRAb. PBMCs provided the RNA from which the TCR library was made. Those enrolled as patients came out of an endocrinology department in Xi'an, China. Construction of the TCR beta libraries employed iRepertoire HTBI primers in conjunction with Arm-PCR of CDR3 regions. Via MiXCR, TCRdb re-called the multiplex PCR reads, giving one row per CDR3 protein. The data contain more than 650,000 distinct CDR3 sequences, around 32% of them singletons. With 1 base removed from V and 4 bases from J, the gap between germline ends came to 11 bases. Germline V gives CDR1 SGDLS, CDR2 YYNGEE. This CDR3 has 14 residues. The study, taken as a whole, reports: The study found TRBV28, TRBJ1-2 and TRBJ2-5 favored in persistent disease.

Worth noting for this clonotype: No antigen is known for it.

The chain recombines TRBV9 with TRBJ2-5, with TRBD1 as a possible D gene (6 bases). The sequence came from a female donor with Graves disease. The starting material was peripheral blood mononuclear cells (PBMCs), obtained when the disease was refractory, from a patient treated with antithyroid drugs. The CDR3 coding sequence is TGTGCCAGCAGCGTATTACAGGGTTCAGAGACCCAGTACTTC. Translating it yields CASSVLQGSETQYF.